Included here is one T cell receptor beta chain sequence, with context. Its antigen is unknown. Base qualities are not at hand, and no much larger clone is one base apart. These data come from a study of blood T cell repertoires in COVID-19 (dated by TCRdb to between 2020 and 2021). In terms of the full investigation: The collaborator samples originated in the United States, Italy and Spain and spanned the acute and convalescent phases of COVID-19. The material from the prospective study consisted of cDNA or gDNA derived from T cells, B-cell-depleted T cells, or PBMCs. Subjects who had been exposed to COVID-19, were actively infected with it, or had recovered from it provided the deeply sampled blood TCRbeta repertoires that made up the dataset. A freely available public database, intended as a resource for researchers studying the immune response to SARS-CoV-2, is where the repertoires were released. The samples were drawn from the first 160 participants of the ongoing ImmuneRACE study and from over a thousand subjects provided by 6 global collaborators. Sample metadata almost always included a de-identified subject ID, COVID-19 status, age in years and sex. Where available, HLA class I and class II types were taken from metadata supplied by the sample provider and were not determined by assay-based typing. What the authors observed across the whole study: How much clinical and demographic metadata was included differed by source and by participant, and the metadata was provided uncurated.

Participants in the prospective study were enrolled through a virtual design, were aged roughly 18 to 90 years, and lived in roughly 24 United States geographic areas. In the prospective study, cohorts were assigned on the basis of participant-reported clinical history obtained from a screening survey and a study questionnaire. For ImmuneRACE Cohort 3, a participant was defined as recovered based on two consecutive negative NP/OP PCR tests, clearance by a healthcare professional, or resolution of symptoms. In the prospective study, whole blood, serum and a nasopharyngeal or oropharyngeal swab were collected from each participant by mobile phlebotomists. Over a roughly 2-month period, participants in the prospective study had the option of providing additional blood draws and questionnaires. Before DNA extraction, prospective study blood samples were shipped either frozen or at room temperature.

The CDR3 covers 14 residues, taking in both the cysteine and the phenylalanine. Of the read, only the CDR3 DNA is kept; its 42 bases are in frame from base 1. The trim is 6 bases for V and 5 bases for J, with a gap of 14 bases between the germline ends. Taken from the germline V gene, the CDR1 and CDR2 loops are MDHEN and SYDVKM. The immunoSEQ Assay, a bias-controlled multiplex PCR, was used to amplify TCRbeta CDR3 regions from genomic DNA. In the authors' own workflow: Within the assay, amplification of reference gene primers was used to estimate how many nucleated cells each sample contained. To quantify the absolute abundance of each unique TCRbeta CDR3 rearrangement, sequence reads were collapsed and filtered. For each sample, productive Simpson clonality was calculated as the square root of Simpson's diversity index over productive rearrangements. The immuneACCESS repertoire file appears here via TCRdb, limited to in-frame rearrangements. These files lack a portion of the clones; in checked studies, under half of the deficit traces to unresolved V genes, and the cause of the others is not known. From that table come the V and J calls and clone size; the DNA was used to work out D and trimming. The sample has under 200,000 clones on record, approximately 86% of them singletons. The ten most abundant clones make up over 15% of the sample.

The clonotype originates from a man aged 55-75 years who had recovered from COVID-19. The sample consisted of PBMCs or T cells enriched from blood (not recorded which). The chain is made from TRBV28 and TRBJ1-5; TRBD1 is a weak D gene call, 6 bases matching. The sequenced DNA is TGTGCCAGCAGGCCCATCGGGGGGCATCAGCCCCAGCATTTT. This translates into CASRPIGGHQPQHF.